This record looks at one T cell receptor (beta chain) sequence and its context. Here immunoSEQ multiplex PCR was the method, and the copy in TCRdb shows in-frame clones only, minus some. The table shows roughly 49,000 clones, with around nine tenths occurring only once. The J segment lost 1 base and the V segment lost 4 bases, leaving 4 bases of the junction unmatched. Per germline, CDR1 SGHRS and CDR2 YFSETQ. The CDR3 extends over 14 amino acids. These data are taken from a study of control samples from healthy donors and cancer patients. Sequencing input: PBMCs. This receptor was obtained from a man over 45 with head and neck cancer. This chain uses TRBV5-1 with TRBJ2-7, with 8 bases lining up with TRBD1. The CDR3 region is CASSPDRGSYEQYF. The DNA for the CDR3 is TGCGCCAGCAGCCCCGACAGGGGATCCTACGAGCAGTACTTC. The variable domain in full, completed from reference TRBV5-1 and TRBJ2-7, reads KAGVTQTPRYLIKTRGQQVTLSCSPISGHRSVSWYQQTPGQGLQFLFEYFSETQRNKGNFPGRFSGRQFSNSRSEMNVSTLELGDSALYLCASSPDRGSYEQYFGPGTRLTVT.